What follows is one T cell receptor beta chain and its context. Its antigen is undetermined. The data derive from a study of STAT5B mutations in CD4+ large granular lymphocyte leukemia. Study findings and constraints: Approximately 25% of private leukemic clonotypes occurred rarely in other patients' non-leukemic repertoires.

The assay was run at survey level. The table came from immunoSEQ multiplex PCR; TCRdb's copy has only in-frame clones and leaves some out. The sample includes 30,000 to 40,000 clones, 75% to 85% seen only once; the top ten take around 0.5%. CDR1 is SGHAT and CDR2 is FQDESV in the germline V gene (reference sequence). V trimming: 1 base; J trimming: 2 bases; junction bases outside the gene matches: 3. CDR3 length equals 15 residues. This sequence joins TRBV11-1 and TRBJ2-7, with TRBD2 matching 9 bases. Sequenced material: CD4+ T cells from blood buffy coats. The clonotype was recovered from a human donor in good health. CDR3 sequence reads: CASSLGAGGPYEQYF. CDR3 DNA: TGTGCCAGCAGCTTAGGAGCGGGGGGACCCTACGAGCAGTACTTC. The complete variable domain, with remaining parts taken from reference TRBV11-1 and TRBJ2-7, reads EAEVAQSPRYKITEKSQAVAFWCDPISGHATLYWYRQILGQGPELLVQFQDESVVDDSQLPKDRFSAERLKGVDSTLKIQPAELGDSAMYLCASSLGAGGPYEQYFGPGTRLTVT.